The TCR beta chain described here comes from a study of regulatory T cells in long-lasting Graves disease. Investigators prepared the TCR beta libraries by applying iRepertoire HTBI primers and Arm-PCR of CDR3 regions. Each CDR3 protein gets one entry after TCRdb re-called the multiplex PCR reads with MiXCR. The sample holds 350,000 to 550,000 distinct CDR3 sequences, 16% seen once. Time point here: newly diagnosed GD, antithyroid drugs for less than 3 months. Making the TCR library involved RNA that had been extracted from PBMCs. CDR3 length: 16 amino acids. Germline CDR1 reads LGHNA; CDR2 reads YNFKEQ. This clonotype was observed a handful of times. The junction and the germline gene differ at one end; a read error may be behind it. This sample was shared with a second study, whose subject was T cells in Graves' hyperthyroidism and ophthalmopathy.

The sequencing used peripheral blood mononuclear cells (PBMCs), collected at new diagnosis, from a patient treated with antithyroid drugs. The sequence was obtained from a woman between 18 and 29 years old with Graves disease. V and J are TRBV4-2 and TRBJ2-3, with D uncertain. The CDR3 region has the DNA TGTGCCAGCAGACAAGTCGTTTTAGTGGGCACAGATACGCAGTATTTT. Its protein is CASRQVVLVGTDTQYF.